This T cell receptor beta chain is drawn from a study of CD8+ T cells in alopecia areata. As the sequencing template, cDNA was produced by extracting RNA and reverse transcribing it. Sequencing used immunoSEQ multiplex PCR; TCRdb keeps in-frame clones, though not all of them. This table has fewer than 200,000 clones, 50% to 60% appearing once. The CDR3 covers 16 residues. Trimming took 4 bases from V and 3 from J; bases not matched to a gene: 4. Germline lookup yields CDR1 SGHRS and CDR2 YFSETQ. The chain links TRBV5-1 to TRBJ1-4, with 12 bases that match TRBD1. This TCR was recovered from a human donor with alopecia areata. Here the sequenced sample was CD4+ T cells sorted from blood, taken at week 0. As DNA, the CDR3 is TGCGCCAGCAGCAACCGGGACAGGGGGCCTAATGAAAAACTGTTTTTT. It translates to CASSNRDRGPNEKLFF.